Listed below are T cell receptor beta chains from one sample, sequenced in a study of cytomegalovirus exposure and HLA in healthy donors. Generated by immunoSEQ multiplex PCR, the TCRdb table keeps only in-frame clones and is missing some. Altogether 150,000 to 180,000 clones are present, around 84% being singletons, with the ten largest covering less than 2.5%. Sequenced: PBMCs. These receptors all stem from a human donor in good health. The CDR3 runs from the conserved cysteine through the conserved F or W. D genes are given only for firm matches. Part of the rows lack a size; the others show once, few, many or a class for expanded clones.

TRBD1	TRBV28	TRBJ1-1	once	CASRTRGTNTEAFF	TGTGCCAGCAGGACCAGGGGGACGAACACTGAAGCTTTCTTT
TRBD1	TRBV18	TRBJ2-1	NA	CASSPPIGQGVEQFF	TGTGCCAGCTCACCACCGATTGGACAGGGGGTTGAGCAGTTCTTC
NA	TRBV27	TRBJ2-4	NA	CASSLSGAGNIQYF	TGTGCCAGCAGTTTATCAGGGGCCGGGAACATTCAGTACTTC
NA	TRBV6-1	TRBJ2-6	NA	CASSWGAGANVLTF	TGTGCCAGCAGCTGGGGGGCTGGGGCCAACGTCCTGACTTTC
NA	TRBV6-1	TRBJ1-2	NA	CASSEAPESIYGYTF	TGTGCCAGCAGTGAAGCGCCAGAATCAATCTATGGCTACACCTTC
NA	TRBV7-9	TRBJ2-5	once	CASSLRLDKETQYF	TGTGCCAGCAGCCTACGACTAGACAAAGAGACCCAGTACTTC
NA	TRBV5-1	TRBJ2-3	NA	CASSLRTGYTDTQYF	TGCGCCAGCAGCTTGAGGACTGGTTACACAGATACGCAGTATTTT
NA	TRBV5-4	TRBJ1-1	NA	CASSLGQGLNTEAFF	TGTGCCAGCAGCTTGGGGCAGGGCTTGAACACTGAAGCTTTCTTT
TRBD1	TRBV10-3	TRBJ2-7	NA	CAISPGQGTYEQYF	TGTGCCATCAGTCCGGGACAGGGAACCTACGAGCAGTACTTC
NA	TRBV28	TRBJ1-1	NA	CASSLLVLSNTEAFF	TGTGCCAGCAGTTTATTGGTACTCTCGAACACTGAAGCTTTCTTT
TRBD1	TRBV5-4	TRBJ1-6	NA	CASSPGTGVSPLHF	TGTGCCAGCAGCCCCGGGACAGGGGTTTCACCCCTCCACTTT
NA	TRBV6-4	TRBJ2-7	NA	CASSEYPSGGQYF	TGTGCCAGCAGTGAGTATCCCTCCGGTGGGCAGTACTTC
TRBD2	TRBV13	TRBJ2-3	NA	CASSGLGTDTQYF	TGTGCCAGCTCAGGACTAGGCACAGATACGCAGTATTTT
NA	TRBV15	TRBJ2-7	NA	CATSTGGSGSYEQYF	TGTGCCACCAGCACGGGGGGCAGCGGCTCCTACGAGCAGTACTTC
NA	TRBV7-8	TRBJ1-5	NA	CASSLYQGTRPQHF	TGTGCCAGCAGCTTATATCAGGGAACGAGGCCCCAGCATTTT
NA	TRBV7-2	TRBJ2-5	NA	CASSPESPGETQYF	TGTGCCAGCAGCCCCGAGTCTCCCGGGGAGACCCAGTACTTC
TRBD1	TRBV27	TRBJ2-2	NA	CASSLSGGRTGELFF	TGTGCCAGCAGTTTATCAGGGGGCCGCACCGGGGAGCTGTTTTTT
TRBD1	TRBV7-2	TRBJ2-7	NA	CASSLGTGSAYEQYF	TGTGCCAGCAGCTTAGGGACAGGGTCGGCCTACGAGCAGTACTTC
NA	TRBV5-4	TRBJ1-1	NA	CASSFGQNTEAFF	TGTGCCAGCAGCTTCGGACAGAACACTGAAGCTTTCTTT
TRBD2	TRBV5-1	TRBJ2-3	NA	CASSLGPSGGADTQYF	TGCGCCAGCAGCTTGGGACCTAGCGGGGGGGCTGATACGCAGTATTTT
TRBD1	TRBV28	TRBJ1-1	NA	CASSGQGAVAFF	TGTGCCAGCAGCGGACAGGGGGCAGTAGCTTTCTTT
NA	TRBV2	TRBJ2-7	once	CASRKVASYSYEQYF	TGTGCCAGCCGGAAGGTTGCTAGCTATTCCTACGAGCAGTACTTC
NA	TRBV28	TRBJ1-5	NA	CASSSNRRDLSNQPQHF	TGTGCCAGCAGTTCAAACCGAAGAGACTTGAGCAATCAGCCCCAGCATTTT
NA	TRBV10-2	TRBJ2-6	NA	CASSVGGSGANVLTF	TGCGCCAGCAGTGTGGGGGGCTCTGGGGCCAACGTCCTGACTTTC
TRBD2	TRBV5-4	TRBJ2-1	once	CASSDPSGTGNEQFF	TGTGCCAGCAGCGACCCTAGCGGGACGGGCAATGAGCAGTTCTTC
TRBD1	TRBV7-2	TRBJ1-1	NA	CASRRQGTEAFF	TGTGCCAGCAGAAGACAGGGGACTGAAGCTTTCTTT
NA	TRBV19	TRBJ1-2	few	CASSIERGPNYGYTF	TGTGCCAGTAGTATAGAGCGGGGCCCAAACTATGGCTACACCTTC
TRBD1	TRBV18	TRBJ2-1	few	CASSERTGRYNEQFF	TGTGCCAGCTCAGAACGGACAGGGCGATACAATGAGCAGTTCTTC
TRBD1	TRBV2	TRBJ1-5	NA	CASSAGQGHQPQHF	TGTGCCAGCAGTGCGGGACAGGGACATCAGCCCCAGCATTTT
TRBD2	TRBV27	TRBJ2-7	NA	CASSFLAGTGNEQYF	TGTGCCAGCAGTTTTCTAGCGGGGACCGGGAACGAGCAGTACTTC
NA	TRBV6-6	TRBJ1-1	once	CASSYSQNTEAFF	TGTGCCAGCAGTTACTCTCAGAACACTGAAGCTTTCTTT
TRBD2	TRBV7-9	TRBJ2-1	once	CASSSIGGERGRRDEQFF	TGTGCCAGCAGCTCAATCGGGGGGGAACGGGGAAGGAGGGATGAGCAGTTCTTC
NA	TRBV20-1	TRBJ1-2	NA	CSAPGNYGYTF	TGCAGTGCGCCCGGGAACTATGGCTACACCTTC
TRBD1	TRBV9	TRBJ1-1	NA	CASSVGGDRNTEAFF	TGTGCCAGCAGCGTAGGTGGGGACAGGAACACTGAAGCTTTCTTT
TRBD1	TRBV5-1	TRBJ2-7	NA	CASSPRIDRGVSYEQYF	TGCGCCAGCAGCCCTCGGATAGACAGGGGGGTCTCCTACGAGCAGTACTTC
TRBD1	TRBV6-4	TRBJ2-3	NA	CASSDGTGGTDTQYF	TGTGCCAGCAGTGACGGGACAGGGGGCACAGATACGCAGTATTTT